This paragraph reports one T cell receptor (beta chain). The data belong to a study of blood T cell repertoires in COVID-19. The CDR3 is made up of 11 amino acids. V lost 6 bases and J 5 bases, leaving 7 bases between the germline ends. Original methodology: Amplifying reference gene primers gave estimates of nucleated cell counts. Libraries were prepared by immunoSEQ multiplex PCR; TCRdb keeps only in-frame clonotypes and omits some of them. V and J calls and clone size are those listed in that table; D and trimming were worked out from the DNA. The sample consists of roughly 250,000 clones, around four fifths of them appearing once.

V gene TRBV12-3 or TRBV12-4 combines with J gene TRBJ1-1; D not certain. The sample taken for sequencing was peripheral blood. This TCR came from a woman aged 60-75 years with active or convalescent COVID-19. The CDR3 spells CASSGVTEAFF. For the CDR3, the DNA is TGTGCCAGCAGCGGGGTGACTGAAGCTTTCTTT.